Following are 12 T cell receptor beta chains from one sample sequenced in a study of blood T cell repertoires in COVID-19. Clones were sequenced by immunoSEQ multiplex PCR, and TCRdb holds only the in-frame ones, with some missing. The table has about 20,000 clones, around 90% seen once. The sequencing input was peripheral blood. All receptors derive from a human donor in a cohort sampled during active COVID-19.

This chain connects TRBV5-1 to TRBJ1-4, with D possibly being TRBD1 (6 bases). V was shortened by 2 bases and J by 7 bases, with 12 bases between the two germline ends. This CDR3 contains 14 residues. Germline CDR1 and CDR2: SGHRS and YFSETQ. CDR3 coding DNA: TGCGCCAGCAGCTTAGGGGGGGCAAGTGAAAAACTGTTTTTT. It encodes CASSLGGASEKLFF. Looking up the rest from reference TRBV5-1 and TRBJ1-4 gives the full variable domain: KAGVTQTPRYLIKTRGQQVTLSCSPISGHRSVSWYQQTPGQGLQFLFEYFSETQRNKGNFPGRFSGRQFSNSRSEMNVSTLELGDSALYLCASSLGGASEKLFFGSGTQLSVL.

The chain joins TRBV7-2 to TRBJ1-1; D is perhaps TRBD1 (6 bases). This CDR3 has 13 residues. Trimming took 6 bases from V and 3 from J, leaving 11 bases between them. The germline CDR1 and CDR2 sequences are SGHTA and FQGNSA. DNA for the CDR3: TGTGCCAGCAGATCGGACAGTTACACTGAAGCTTTCTTT. It yields the protein CASRSDSYTEAFF.

The gene calls are TRBV3-1 (or the pseudogene TRBV3-2) and TRBJ1-2; 7 bases line up with TRBD1. Trimming cost V 1 base and J 7 bases; bases outside gene matches: 12. This CDR3 is built from 16 residues. Germline-derived CDR1 and CDR2 are LGHDT and YNNKEL (reference sequence). The CDR3 DNA sequence: TGTGCCAGCAGCCAAGCGACGGGGACAGCTTTTGGTGGCTACACCTTC. Translating it yields CASSQATGTAFGGYTF.

The chain couples TRBV7-9 to TRBJ2-4, with TRBD2 identical over 8 bases. Germline V lookup: CDR1 SEHNR, CDR2 FQNEAQ (reference sequence). Trimming removed 0 bases from V and 9 bases from J; junction bases left unmatched: 10. This CDR3 region has 16 residues. CDR3 sequence reads: CASSLASPGLDAIQYF. CDR3 in DNA: TGTGCCAGCAGCTTAGCCTCGCCGGGACTAGACGCCATTCAGTACTTC.

The V call is TRBV5-6, the J call TRBJ2-3, with 8 bases that match TRBD2. V shed 2 bases and J 2 bases; nucleotides not matched to a gene: 4. The V gene's germline CDR1 is SGHDT and CDR2 YYEEEE. There are 15 residues in the CDR3. DNA for the CDR3: TGTGCCAGCAGCTTCGGCGGGGGGTCCACAGATACGCAGTATTTT. Its translation is CASSFGGGSTDTQYF.

In this sample, this clone turned up once. The V call is TRBV12-3 or TRBV12-4, the J call TRBJ2-2; D gene ambiguous. The V end was cut by 6 bases, the J end by 8 bases, with 10 bases between. The CDR3 sequence is 12 residues long. CDR3 bases: TGTGCCAGCAGCCCCGTAGTGGGGGAGCTGTTTTTT. It encodes CASSPVVGELFF.

The chain combines TRBV4-2 with TRBJ2-2; 9 bases line up with TRBD2. CDR1 LGHNA and CDR2 YNFKEQ come from the germline V gene. The CDR3 is 17 amino acids. V shed 2 bases and J 4 bases; nucleotides not matched to a gene: 8. The CDR3 here is CASSQLAGGRATGELFF. The CDR3, as DNA: TGTGCCAGCAGCCAACTGGCGGGGGGGCGGGCCACCGGGGAGCTGTTTTTT.

V gene TRBV11-2 combines with J gene TRBJ1-3, with D possibly being TRBD1 (5 bases). Germline V CDR1 and CDR2: SGHAT, FQNNGV. This CDR3 is 18 amino acids long. V lost 1 base and J lost 0, with 16 bases in between. The CDR3 sequence: CASSLVRGPQSSGNTIYF. The CDR3 DNA sequence: TGTGCCAGCAGCTTAGTTAGGGGCCCCCAGAGCTCTGGAAACACCATATATTTT.

The CDR3 coding sequence is TGTGCCAGCAGTGATCACTGGACTAGCGGGGCGAGCACAGATACGCAGTATTTT. It specifies CASSDHWTSGASTDTQYF. This sequence joins TRBV2 and TRBJ2-3; 12 bases map to TRBD2. V dropped 3 bases and J dropped 0; count of bases not matched to a gene: 7. Germline V CDR1 and CDR2: SNHLY, FYNNEI. CDR3 length: 18 residues.

The gene calls are TRBV27 and TRBJ1-1, with D tentatively TRBD1 (6 bases). The V end lost 1 base, the J end lost 3 bases, and 12 bases lay between the germline ends. This CDR3 spans 15 amino acids. CDR1 MNHEY and CDR2 SMNVEV come from the germline V gene (reference sequence). The DNA of the CDR3 is TGTGCCAGCAGTTTATTGGCAGGGGCGGACACTGAAGCTTTCTTT. Protein product: CASSLLAGADTEAFF.

V is TRBV29-1 and J is TRBJ1-3; D may be TRBD1 (5 bases). The V end lost 6 bases, the J end lost 3 bases, and 9 bases lay between the germline ends. CDR1 is SQVTM and CDR2 is ANQGSEA in the germline V gene. CDR3 length: 12 amino acids. CDR3 in amino acids: CSVTTVGNTIYF. The CDR3 DNA sequence: TGCAGCGTGACGACAGTTGGAAACACCATATATTTT.

The chain joins TRBV30 to TRBJ2-2, with D perhaps TRBD1 (9 bases). Germline V gene data show CDR1 as GTSNPN and CDR2 as SVGIG (reference sequence). This CDR3 is built from 17 residues. The ends were cut back, 3 bases at V and 7 bases at J, with 24 bases in the middle. This CDR3 is CAWRTGGTGLVVGELFF. The CDR3 DNA reads TGTGCCTGGAGAACGGGGGGGACAGGGCTTGTTGTCGGGGAGCTGTTTTTT.